A selection of T cell receptor beta chains follows, all from one sample in a study of beta chain features in type 1 diabetes. The method was immunoSEQ multiplex PCR; TCRdb's version includes in-frame clones alone and lacks a portion of them. The sample lists under 250,000 clones; around 14% were seen once. Sequenced material: naive CD4+ T cells from blood. These receptors all stem from a man in his thirties or forties with type 1 diabetes. Both conserved end residues are part of each CDR3. A D gene is named only where the DNA matches it firmly. Expanded clones get a size class; other rows say once, few or many, or leave the size out.

>TRBV5-1|TRBJ2-1|TRBD2|.
CASSGGLGGRNEQFF
TGCGCCAGCAGCGGGGGACTAGGGGGTCGGAATGAGCAGTTCTTC
>TRBV7-2|TRBJ2-5|.|few
CASSPTRETQYF
TGTGCCAGCAGCCCCACGAGGGAGACCCAGTACTTC
>TRBV29-1|TRBJ2-1|.|few
CSVLPVGYNEQFF
TGCAGCGTTCTCCCGGTCGGCTACAATGAGCAGTTCTTC
>TRBV10-3|TRBJ2-3|TRBD2|few
CAISEGLAGGLLTDTQYF
TGTGCCATCAGTGAGGGGCTAGCGGGAGGACTCCTCACAGATACGCAGTATTTT
>TRBV7-9|TRBJ2-3|.|few
CASSHGSTDTQYF
TGTGCCAGCAGCCACGGGAGCACAGATACGCAGTATTTT
>TRBV30|TRBJ2-7|TRBD1|.
CAWRQGVFHEQYF
TGTGCCTGGCGACAGGGGGTCTTCCACGAGCAGTACTTC
>TRBV4-1|TRBJ2-7|TRBD1|.
CASSSDRQTYEQYF
TGCGCCAGCAGCTCGGACAGGCAAACCTACGAGCAGTACTTC
>TRBV14|TRBJ1-4|.|.
CASSQERGTGLNEKLFF
TGTGCCAGCAGCCAAGAGAGAGGAACAGGGCTTAATGAAAAACTGTTTTTT
>TRBV29-1|TRBJ1-1|.|.
CSVDRGNTEAFF
TGCAGCGTTGATCGGGGAAACACTGAAGCTTTCTTT
>TRBV18|TRBJ2-7|.|.
CASSPPTGTYEQYF
TGTGCCAGCTCACCACCGACGGGTACCTACGAGCAGTACTTC
>TRBV25-1|TRBJ2-3|TRBD1|few
CASSEVAGGADTQYF
TGTGCCAGCAGTGAAGTGGCAGGGGGCGCAGATACGCAGTATTTT
>TRBV10-3|TRBJ2-1|TRBD1|few
CAIRGQGVGKQFF
TGTGCCATCAGAGGACAGGGCGTAGGCAAGCAGTTCTTC
>TRBV29-1|TRBJ1-1|.|few
CSVKQGVAFF
TGCAGCGTCAAACAGGGAGTAGCTTTCTTT
>TRBV5-4|TRBJ2-7|.|few
CASSLGRQSSYEQYF
TGTGCCAGCAGCTTGGGCAGGCAAAGCTCCTACGAGCAGTACTTC
>TRBV9|TRBJ1-2|.|.
CASSVELGRGYTF
TGTGCCAGCAGCGTAGAATTGGGGAGAGGCTACACCTTC
>TRBV25-1|TRBJ2-3|.|few
CASSGRMGDTQYF
TGTGCCAGCAGTGGGCGGATGGGAGATACGCAGTATTTT
>TRBV11-2|TRBJ2-3|.|.
CASSSPLAPSTDTQYF
TGTGCCAGCAGCTCGCCCCTAGCTCCCTCCACAGATACGCAGTATTTT
>TRBV7-2|TRBJ2-7|.|few
CASSLGRNYEQYF
TGTGCCAGCAGCTTAGGGCGGAACTACGAGCAGTACTTC
>TRBV18|TRBJ2-7|.|few
CASSPDLRREQYF
TGTGCCAGCTCACCAGACTTGCGACGCGAGCAGTACTTC
>TRBV5-1|TRBJ2-1|TRBD1|few
CASSSGQGRGEQFF
TGCGCCAGCAGCTCCGGACAGGGGAGAGGTGAGCAGTTCTTC
>TRBV7-6|TRBJ2-5|.|.
CASSFSGQETQYF
TGTGCCAGCAGCTTCTCGGGACAAGAGACCCAGTACTTC
>TRBV10-3|TRBJ2-7|.|once
CAISGTDSSKYF
TGTGCCATCAGCGGGACGGACAGCTCAAAGTACTTC
>TRBV5-4|TRBJ2-1|TRBD2|.
CASSPKTSGRAGEQFF
TGTGCCAGCAGCCCTAAGACTAGCGGGAGGGCCGGTGAGCAGTTCTTC
>TRBV2|TRBJ2-7|TRBD2|few
CASSGGGRPSYEQYF
TGTGCCAGCAGTGGTGGCGGGAGGCCCTCCTACGAGCAGTACTTC
>TRBV5-1|TRBJ1-2|TRBD1|.
CASSDGDRGRSYTF
TGCGCCAGCAGCGACGGGGACAGGGGGCGAAGCTACACCTTC
>TRBV2|TRBJ2-3|TRBD1|.
CASSESGQGTDTQYF
TGTGCCAGCAGTGAATCGGGACAGGGCACAGATACGCAGTATTTT
>TRBV2|TRBJ2-5|.|few
CASSTGQETQYF
TGTGCCAGCAGTACAGGCCAAGAGACCCAGTACTTC
>TRBV10-2|TRBJ2-7|.|few
CASSPEGRGGEQYF
TGCGCCAGCAGCCCCGAGGGGAGGGGGGGAGAGCAGTACTTC
>TRBV25-1|TRBJ2-2|TRBD2|.
CASSVSGRKSSGELFF
TGTGCCAGCAGTGTCAGCGGGAGAAAGTCCAGCGGGGAGCTGTTTTTT
>TRBV15|TRBJ1-1|.|.
CATSRDPQVLMNTEAFF
TGTGCCACCAGCAGAGATCCCCAGGTTCTTATGAACACTGAAGCTTTCTTT
>TRBV5-1|TRBJ1-4|.|.
CASTGEGEKLFF
TGCGCCAGCACCGGGGAAGGCGAAAAACTGTTTTTT
>TRBV7-2|TRBJ2-7|.|few
CASSLARGYEQYF
TGTGCCAGCAGCTTAGCCCGGGGCTACGAGCAGTACTTC
>TRBV29-1|TRBJ1-5|.|few
CSVGGRSNQPQHF
TGCAGCGTTGGGGGCAGGAGCAATCAGCCCCAGCATTTT
>TRBV6-5|TRBJ2-7|.|.
CASSYSPGAYEQYF
TGTGCCAGCAGTTACTCGCCGGGAGCCTACGAGCAGTACTTC
>TRBV18|TRBJ2-6|TRBD1|few
CASSALRDSAGANVLTF
TGTGCCAGCTCAGCTCTCCGGGACAGCGCTGGGGCCAACGTCCTGACTTTC
>TRBV2|TRBJ2-6|.|.
CASSEPGSGANVLTF
TGTGCCAGCAGTGAGCCAGGTTCAGGGGCCAACGTCCTGACTTTC
>TRBV5-1|TRBJ2-1|.|few
CASSFGTYNEQFF
TGCGCCAGCAGCTTCGGGACTTACAATGAGCAGTTCTTC
>TRBV21-1|TRBJ2-1|.|.
CARGGRAGYNEQFF
TGTGCCAGGGGGGGTAGGGCAGGCTACAATGAGCAGTTCTTC
>TRBV11-2|TRBJ2-1|TRBD2|.
CASSPAQREHHEQFF
TGTGCCAGCAGCCCCGCCCAGCGGGAGCACCATGAGCAGTTCTTC
>TRBV30|TRBJ2-5|TRBD1|few
CAWSTTGKETQYF
TGTGCCTGGAGTACGACAGGGAAAGAGACCCAGTACTTC
>TRBV16|TRBJ1-1|TRBD1|.
CASSQGQGGEAFF
TGTGCCAGCAGCCAGGGACAGGGAGGTGAAGCTTTCTTT
>TRBV9|TRBJ1-1|.|.
CASSVDPSQTEAFF
TGTGCCAGCAGCGTAGATCCCAGTCAGACTGAAGCTTTCTTT
>TRBV2|TRBJ1-1|.|.
CATRSETNTEAFF
TGTGCCACCCGGTCGGAGACGAACACTGAAGCTTTCTTT
>TRBV2|TRBJ2-7|TRBD2|few
CASSVSGESYEQYF
TGTGCCAGCAGTGTTAGCGGGGAGTCCTACGAGCAGTACTTC
>TRBV5-1|TRBJ1-2|TRBD1|.
CASSLDRGRDGYTF
TGCGCCAGCAGCTTGGACAGGGGGCGTGATGGCTACACCTTC
>TRBV5-1|TRBJ2-7|TRBD1|.
CASSSGSTGVTYEQYF
TGCGCCAGCAGCTCCGGGTCGACAGGGGTAACCTACGAGCAGTACTTC
>TRBV4-1|TRBJ2-5|.|.
CASSQDGALGQETQYF
TGCGCCAGCAGCCAAGATGGGGCGTTGGGCCAAGAGACCCAGTACTTC
>TRBV19|TRBJ2-1|TRBD1|few
CASSNRGQGANEQFF
TGTGCCAGTAGTAATAGGGGACAGGGGGCTAATGAGCAGTTCTTC
>TRBV2|TRBJ1-1|.|.
CASSGGSYTEAFF
TGTGCCAGCAGTGGAGGGTCTTACACTGAAGCTTTCTTT
>TRBV19|TRBJ1-2|TRBD1|.
CASTFVGQGYGYTF
TGTGCCAGTACCTTCGTGGGACAGGGGTATGGCTACACCTTC
>TRBV9|TRBJ2-3|TRBD2|.
CASSVGRGGMPDTQYF
TGTGCCAGCAGCGTAGGAAGGGGAGGGATGCCAGATACGCAGTATTTT
>TRBV28|TRBJ1-2|TRBD1|.
CASSQGAYGYTF
TGTGCCAGCAGCCAGGGGGCGTATGGCTACACCTTC
>TRBV18|TRBJ2-4|.|few
CASSPPQGDIKNIQYF
TGTGCCAGCTCACCACCACAGGGAGACATCAAAAACATTCAGTACTTC
>TRBV6-1|TRBJ2-1|.|.
CASSGAGLGDNEQFF
TGTGCCAGCAGTGGGGCGGGGCTCGGAGACAATGAGCAGTTCTTC
>TRBV10-3|TRBJ1-1|.|few
CAISGEVLTEAFF
TGTGCCATCAGTGGAGAGGTCCTCACTGAAGCTTTCTTT
>TRBV5-1|TRBJ2-1|TRBD2|.
CASSFGTSGISYNEQFF
TGCGCCAGCAGCTTCGGGACTAGCGGGATTTCCTACAATGAGCAGTTCTTC
>TRBV11-3|TRBJ1-2|.|.
CASSQTKGYGYTF
TGTGCCAGCAGCCAGACCAAGGGGTATGGCTACACCTTC
>TRBV28|TRBJ2-7|TRBD2|few
CASSLAASGSYEQYF
TGTGCCAGCAGTTTGGCGGCTAGCGGGAGCTACGAGCAGTACTTC
>TRBV30|TRBJ1-5|TRBD1|.
CAWSVQGDQPQHF
TGTGCCTGGAGTGTACAGGGGGACCAGCCCCAGCATTTT